The clone carrying this TCR beta chain occurred many times. The target antigen is unknown. TCRdb reprocessed the 5' RACE reads with MiXCR, giving one entry per CDR3 protein. There are 500,000 to 650,000 distinct CDR3 sequences in the sample; about 13% occur only once, and around 15% lies in the top ten. This record belongs to a study of T cells after yellow fever vaccination. The overall study: It was SMART-Seq v4 Ultra Low Input that prepared the fractions with low cell numbers. Points from the study as a whole: There was a small share of clonotypes that showed up in both the CD4 and CD8 compartments.

The CDR3 runs 18 residues. Looked up from germline, CDR1 is LGHNA and CDR2 is YSLEER. After removal of 4 bases from V and 4 bases from J, the junction contained 10 bases not matched to a gene. Sample: PBMCs, taken on the day of the yellow fever booster vaccination. The TCR originated in a man aged 25 to 40 who received the YFV17D yellow fever vaccine. The chain couples TRBV4-3 to TRBJ2-2; 12 nucleotides line up with TRBD2. CDR3 protein: CASSRKILAGGGTGELFF. The CDR3 nucleotides are TGCGCCAGCAGCCGCAAGATCCTAGCGGGAGGGGGCACCGGGGAGCTGTTTTTT.